The 27 T cell receptor beta chains presented below share a single source sample, sequenced in a study of blood T cell repertoires in COVID-19. This table comes from immunoSEQ multiplex PCR, and its TCRdb copy is limited to in-frame clones, with some not included. The sample lists hundreds of thousands of clones, just under 90% occurring once. Input material: peripheral blood. Receptor source: a woman aged 30 to 39 with COVID-19, enrolled during active disease.

The chain has TRBV6-5 and TRBJ1-6; possible D gene TRBD1, 6 bases. Trimming cost V 0 bases and J 8 bases, with 8 bases left between them. In germline, CDR1 is MNHEY, CDR2 SVGAGI. The CDR3 runs to 14 residues. The CDR3 nucleotides are TGTGCCAGCAGTTACTCGGGACATGATTCACCCCTCCACTTT. Its protein is CASSYSGHDSPLHF.

The chain carries TRBV6-1 and TRBJ2-7; weak D call: TRBD1 (5 bases). Trimming shortened V by 0 bases and J by 3 bases, and 15 bases separated the two germline ends. CDR1 is MNHNS and CDR2 is SASEGT in the germline V gene. CDR3 length: 16 residues. This CDR3 reads CASSEALGAADYEQYF. DNA for the CDR3: TGTGCCAGCAGTGAAGCTTTAGGGGCAGCCGACTACGAGCAGTACTTC.

The chain is built from TRBV7-2 and TRBJ1-2; maybe TRBD1 (5 bases). V was trimmed by 2 bases and J by 7 bases, leaving 11 bases between them. CDR1 and CDR2 from the germline V gene are SGHTA and FQGNSA. There are 13 residues in the CDR3. CDR3 amino acids: CASSLSLQAGYTF. Here the CDR3 DNA reads TGTGCCAGCAGCTTAAGTTTACAGGCTGGCTACACCTTC.

This chain connects TRBV27 to TRBJ1-2, with a tentative D call TRBD1 (5 bases). The V gene lost 6 bases and the J gene lost 6 bases, with 17 bases spanning the gap. This CDR3 comprises 14 residues. Germline V gene sequence: CDR1 MNHEY, CDR2 SMNVEV (reference sequence). CDR3 protein: CASRSGLGRDGYTF. The CDR3 nucleotides read TGTGCCAGCAGATCAGGGTTAGGGCGAGATGGCTACACCTTC.

This clone was picked up a small number of times. The gene calls are TRBV19 and TRBJ2-1; 9 bases line up with TRBD1. The CDR3 loop spans 12 amino acids. The V and J ends lost 6 bases and 9 bases, in that order; junction bases with no gene match: 3. The germline gives CDR1 LNHDA, CDR2 SQIVND (reference sequence). The CDR3 here is CASRQGAIEQFF. DNA of the CDR3: TGTGCCAGTAGACAGGGGGCGATTGAGCAGTTCTTC. Using reference TRBV19 and TRBJ2-1 for the parts outside the CDR3, the full variable domain is DGGITQSPKYLFRKEGQNVTLSCEQNLNHDAMYWYRQDPGQGLRLIYYSQIVNDFQKGDIAEGYSVSREKKESFPLTVTSAQKNPTAFYLCASRQGAIEQFFGPGTRLTVL.

The chain couples TRBV10-3 to TRBJ1-1; D might be TRBD1 (5 bases). The germline V and J ends were trimmed by 4 bases and 4 bases, with 10 bases remaining between them. There are 13 residues in the CDR3. Germline V gene lookup returns CDR1 ENHRY and CDR2 SYGVKD. CDR3 DNA: TGTGCCATCAGTGGAAGGGGTGGCACTGAAGCTTTCTTT. Protein sequence: CAISGRGGTEAFF.

This clone has just one count. The chain joins TRBV15 to TRBJ1-5; D unclear. The V gene lost 0 bases and the J gene lost 6 bases, with 12 bases spanning the gap. Per the germline V gene, CDR1 is LNHNV and CDR2 is YYDKDF (reference sequence). This CDR3 has 15 amino acids. The CDR3, as DNA: TGTGCCACCAGCAGAGATCGGGCAGGAGGTCAGCCCCAGCATTTT. This sequence encodes CATSRDRAGGQPQHF.

The chain carries TRBV19 and TRBJ2-3; TRBD1 matches at 9 bases. CDR3 size: 14 residues. Germline assignment: CDR1 LNHDA and CDR2 SQIVND (reference sequence). The V gene end was trimmed by 8 bases and the J gene end by 8 bases; junction bases not matched to a gene: 11. CDR3 nucleotides: TGTGCCAGTTCCCCAGGACAGGGGACCGCTACGCAGTATTTT. Its translation is CASSPGQGTATQYF.

This chain joins TRBV12-3 or TRBV12-4 and TRBJ1-3; the D is unclear. Deletions cut 5 bases from V and 0 bases from J, with 5 bases between. The length of the CDR3 is 13 residues. DNA for the CDR3: TGTGCCAGCAGTCCAGACTCTGGAAACACCATATATTTT. Translated: CASSPDSGNTIYF.

The chain employs TRBV4-3 and TRBJ1-2, with TRBD1 as a possible D gene (5 bases). The CDR3 sequence is 17 residues long. From germline, CDR1 is LGHNA and CDR2 YSLEER. The V and J ends lost 2 bases and 4 bases respectively, with 20 bases between them. CDR3 DNA: TGCGCCAGCAGCCAATCTTTCAGGGACTCCTTAGCCTATGGCTACACCTTC. Translating it yields CASSQSFRDSLAYGYTF.

This clone has just a few counts. The V and J genes are TRBV5-8 and TRBJ2-6; 8 bases align to TRBD1. The germline V gene has CDR1 SGHTS and CDR2 YDEGEE. The CDR3 has 18 residues. Germline trimming cut 1 base from V and 1 base from J; bases unmatched to any gene: 7. The CDR3 sequence: CASSLQGQGYSGANVLTF. The CDR3 DNA sequence: TGTGCCAGCAGCTTGCAAGGACAGGGATATTCTGGGGCCAACGTCCTGACTTTC.

The chain couples TRBV14 to TRBJ2-7, with 10 bases identical to TRBD1. The V segment lost 6 bases and the J segment 5 bases; nucleotides outside the gene matches: 4. The CDR3 totals 13 residues. Germline loops: CDR1 SGHDN, CDR2 FVKESK. As DNA, the CDR3 is TGTGCCAGCAGGGGACAGGGGTGGAACGAGCAGTACTTC. Encoded protein: CASRGQGWNEQYF.

The gene calls are TRBV29-1 and TRBJ2-3, with D perhaps matching TRBD2 (5 bases). Germline V gene sequence: CDR1 SQVTM, CDR2 ANQGSEA. This CDR3 has 15 residues. V was trimmed by 2 bases and J by 4 bases, leaving 16 bases between them. In DNA form, the CDR3 reads TGCAGCGTTGAATCCCGTGGAACGAGGGCAGATACGCAGTATTTT. Protein sequence: CSVESRGTRADTQYF.

The gene calls are TRBV6-5 and TRBJ2-1; the D gene is possibly TRBD1 (5 bases). The V gene's germline CDR1 is MNHEY and CDR2 SVGAGI. The CDR3 is 13 residues long. V was cut by 8 bases and J by 12 bases, with 20 bases left in between. CDR3: CASGADRFWRQFF. The CDR3 coding sequence is TGTGCCAGCGGGGCTGATCGATTTTGGAGGCAGTTCTTC.

J is TRBJ1-2 and V is TRBV21-1. TRBV21-1 is a documented pseudogene. The CDR3 is 15 amino acids. This chain's CDR3 is CASSKTYAPEDGYTF. CDR3 nucleotide sequence: TGTGCCAGCAGCAAAACCTACGCTCCCGAAGATGGCTACACCTTC.

This chain uses TRBV24-1 with TRBJ1-5; possibly TRBD1 for D (6 bases). The CDR3 sequence is 14 residues long. The germline V gene encodes CDR1 KGHDR and CDR2 SFDVKD. V gave up 3 bases and J gave up 7 bases, with 12 bases separating them. The CDR3 sequence is CATSDGGWDQPQHF. In DNA, the CDR3 is TGTGCCACCAGTGATGGGGGCTGGGACCAGCCCCAGCATTTT.

The genes are TRBV11-3 and TRBJ1-1, with D hard to call. The CDR3 runs 14 residues. Germline CDR1 SGHNT, CDR2 YENEEA. The V gene lost 5 bases and the J gene lost 3 bases, with 13 bases spanning the gap. CDR3 nucleotide sequence: TGTGCCAGCAGCCAAGCGACGGGGTACACTGAAGCTTTCTTT. Translated: CASSQATGYTEAFF.

This sequence joins TRBV2 and TRBJ2-2; D might be TRBD1 (5 bases). V lost 10 bases and J lost 4, with 19 bases in between. The CDR3 sequence is 15 residues long. CDR1 is SNHLY and CDR2 is FYNNEI in the germline V gene. The CDR3 sequence is CATKKTAIITGELFF. The CDR3 DNA follows: TGTGCCACCAAAAAGACAGCGATCATCACCGGGGAGCTGTTTTTT.

The V call is TRBV6-2 or TRBV6-3, the J call TRBJ2-7; 8 bases agree with TRBD1. Losses at the gene ends were 5 bases for V and 1 base for J; bases not matched to a gene: 4. This CDR3 has 14 residues. Germline lookup yields CDR1 MNHEY and CDR2 SVGEGT. CDR3 bases: TGTGCCAGCAGTAGACAGGGGCTTTCCTACGAGCAGTACTTC. Translated: CASSRQGLSYEQYF.

The chain couples TRBV27 to TRBJ1-1; D is uncertain. Germline V CDR1 and CDR2: MNHEY, SMNVEV (reference sequence). V lost 2 bases to trimming and J lost 1 base, with 5 bases between them. The length of the CDR3 is 13 residues. DNA of the CDR3: TGTGCCAGCAGTTTAAACAGGAACACTGAAGCTTTCTTT. It translates to CASSLNRNTEAFF.

This rearrangement joins TRBV6-5 to TRBJ2-1; 7 bases fit TRBD1. The V gene end was trimmed by 6 bases and the J gene end by 3 bases; junction bases not matched to a gene: 8. This CDR3 has 15 amino acids. Germline loops: CDR1 MNHEY, CDR2 SVGAGI. CDR3 coding DNA: TGTGCCAGCAGCGGAGCGACAGGGAGCTACAATGAGCAGTTCTTC. This encodes CASSGATGSYNEQFF.

V gene TRBV5-1 combines with J gene TRBJ2-1; 14 bases match TRBD2. Trimming removed 4 bases from V and 3 bases from J; junction bases left unmatched: 0. This CDR3 comprises 15 residues. Germline assignment: CDR1 SGHRS and CDR2 YFSETQ. Written as DNA, the CDR3 is TGCGCCAGCAGCGGGACTAGCGGGGGCTACAATGAGCAGTTCTTC. The encoded protein is CASSGTSGGYNEQFF.

This clone appeared once. The rearrangement links TRBV6-5 to TRBJ1-1; 7 bases agree with TRBD1. The V gene end was trimmed by 11 bases and the J gene end by 0 bases; junction bases not matched to a gene: 9. The CDR3 has 14 residues. The germline V gene encodes CDR1 MNHEY and CDR2 SVGAGI. The CDR3: CAGQTGNMNTEAFF. CDR3 sequence (DNA): TGTGCCGGACAGACAGGGAACATGAACACTGAAGCTTTCTTT.

The chain has TRBV2 and TRBJ2-7, with D perhaps matching TRBD1 (5 bases). Per the germline V gene, CDR1 is SNHLY and CDR2 is FYNNEI. The CDR3 is made up of 16 amino acids. Trimming took 8 bases from V and 0 from J, leaving 20 bases between them. This chain's CDR3 is CASGADSEAYSYEQYF. In DNA, the CDR3 is TGTGCCAGCGGGGCTGATTCCGAGGCCTACTCCTACGAGCAGTACTTC.

V usage is TRBV28 and J usage is TRBJ1-5, with 10 bases fitting TRBD1. Trimming took 6 bases from V and 2 from J; bases not matched to a gene: 4. Germline V gives CDR1 MDHEN, CDR2 SYDVKM. This CDR3 region has 15 residues. Here the CDR3 DNA reads TGTGCCAGCAGCATTGGGACAGGGGGCAATCAGCCCCAGCATTTT. Amino acids: CASSIGTGGNQPQHF.

The V gene is TRBV20-1, the J gene TRBJ1-5, with D hard to call. This CDR3 is built from 14 residues. CDR1 and CDR2 from the germline V gene are DFQATT and SNEGSKA (reference sequence). V was shortened by 3 bases and J by 5 bases, with 14 bases between the two germline ends. CDR3 nucleotides: TGCAGTGCTAGTCCCCCCGGGAGGGATCAGCCCCAGCATTTT. Translated, it gives CSASPPGRDQPQHF.

This rearrangement joins TRBV5-1 to TRBJ1-5, with D possibly matching TRBD1 (6 bases). This CDR3 has 15 amino acids. The V end was cut by 2 bases, the J end by 3 bases, with 12 bases between. The germline V gene encodes CDR1 SGHRS and CDR2 YFSETQ. CDR3 protein: CASSLIPGANQPQHF. The CDR3 region has the DNA TGCGCCAGCAGCTTAATTCCAGGGGCCAATCAGCCCCAGCATTTT.